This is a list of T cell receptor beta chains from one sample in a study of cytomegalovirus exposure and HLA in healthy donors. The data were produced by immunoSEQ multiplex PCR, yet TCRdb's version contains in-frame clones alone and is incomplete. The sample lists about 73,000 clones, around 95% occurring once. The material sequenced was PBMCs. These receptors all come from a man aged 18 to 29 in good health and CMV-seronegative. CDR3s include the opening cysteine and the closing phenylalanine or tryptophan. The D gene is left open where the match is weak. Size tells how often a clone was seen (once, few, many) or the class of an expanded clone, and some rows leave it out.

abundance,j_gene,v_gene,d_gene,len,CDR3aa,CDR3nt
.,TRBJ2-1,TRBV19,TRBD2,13,CASSMGGLDEQFF,TGTGCCAGTAGTATGGGGGGACTAGATGAGCAGTTCTTC
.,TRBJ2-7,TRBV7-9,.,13,CASSLLAANEQYF,TGTGCCAGCAGCTTACTCGCGGCGAACGAGCAGTACTTC
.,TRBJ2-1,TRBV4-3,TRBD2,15,CASSHPGLAYNEQFF,TGCGCCAGCAGCCACCCGGGACTAGCGTACAATGAGCAGTTCTTC
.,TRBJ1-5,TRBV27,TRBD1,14,CASGTGLSNQPQHF,TGTGCCAGTGGGACAGGTCTAAGCAATCAGCCCCAGCATTTT
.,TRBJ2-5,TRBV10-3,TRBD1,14,CAIKGSGGEETQYF,TGTGCCATCAAGGGGTCAGGGGGCGAAGAGACCCAGTACTTC
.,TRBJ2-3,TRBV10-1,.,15,CASSADNSATDTQYF,TGCGCCAGCAGTGCGGACAACTCTGCTACCGATACGCAGTATTTT
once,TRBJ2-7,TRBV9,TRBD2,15,CASSVDAGGHYEQYF,TGTGCCAGCAGCGTAGACGCGGGGGGGCACTACGAGCAGTACTTC
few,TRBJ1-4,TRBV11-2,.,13,CASSLGGGEKLFF,TGTGCCAGCAGCTTAGGCGGGGGGGAGAAACTGTTTTTT
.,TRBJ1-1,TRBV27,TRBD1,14,CASLAHRGNTEAFF,TGTGCCAGCCTAGCCCACAGGGGGAACACTGAAGCTTTCTTT
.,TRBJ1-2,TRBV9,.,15,CASSARTGNNYGYTF,TGTGCCAGCAGCGCCCGGACCGGGAATAACTATGGCTACACCTTC
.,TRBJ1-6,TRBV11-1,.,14,CASSRDSYNSPLHF,TGTGCCAGCAGCCGTGACAGCTATAATTCACCCCTCCACTTT
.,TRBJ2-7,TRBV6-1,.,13,CASSEPRTAPQYF,TGTGCCAGCAGTGAACCGAGGACAGCCCCGCAGTACTTC
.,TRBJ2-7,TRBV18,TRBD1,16,CASSPGGTGGGYEQYF,TGTGCCAGCTCACCAGGCGGGACAGGGGGGGGATACGAGCAGTACTTC
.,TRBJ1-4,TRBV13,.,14,CASSLMSREEKLFF,TGTGCCAGCAGCTTAATGTCGAGGGAAGAAAAACTGTTTTTT
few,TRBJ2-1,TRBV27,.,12,CASSPDPGGQFF,TGTGCCAGCAGTCCAGACCCTGGAGGACAGTTCTTC
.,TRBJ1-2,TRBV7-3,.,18,CASSLVPVGGQSHYGYTF,TGTGCCAGCAGCTTAGTCCCGGTGGGCGGACAGTCTCACTATGGCTACACCTTC
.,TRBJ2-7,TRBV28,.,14,CASSFDRYTHEQYF,TGTGCCAGCAGTTTCGACAGGTATACCCACGAGCAGTACTTC
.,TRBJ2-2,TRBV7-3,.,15,CASSLTGQNTGELFF,TGTGCCAGCAGCTTAACAGGACAAAACACCGGGGAGCTGTTTTTT
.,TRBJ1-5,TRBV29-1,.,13,CSVEMELGQPQHF,TGCAGCGTTGAAATGGAGTTGGGTCAGCCCCAGCATTTT
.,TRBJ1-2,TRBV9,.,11,CASSSIYGYTF,TGTGCCAGCAGTTCTATCTATGGCTACACCTTC
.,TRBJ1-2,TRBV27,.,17,CASSPRPTGRRGYGYTF,TGTGCCAGCAGTCCTAGACCAACGGGGAGACGAGGGTATGGCTACACCTTC
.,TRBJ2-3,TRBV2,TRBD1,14,CASETGQGTDTQYF,TGTGCCAGCGAAACGGGACAGGGCACAGATACGCAGTATTTT
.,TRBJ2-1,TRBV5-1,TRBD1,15,CASSLTGQGFGEQFF,TGCGCCAGCAGCTTAACAGGACAGGGGTTCGGTGAGCAGTTCTTC
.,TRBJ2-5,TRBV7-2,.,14,CASSLGRRGETQYF,TGTGCCAGCAGCCTTGGTCGGAGAGGGGAGACCCAGTACTTC
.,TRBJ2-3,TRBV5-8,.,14,CASSLALSTDTQYF,TGTGCCAGCAGCTTGGCGTTATCCACAGATACGCAGTATTTT
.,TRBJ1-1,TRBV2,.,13,CASGYRDNTEAFF,TGTGCCAGCGGGTACAGGGATAACACTGAAGCTTTCTTT
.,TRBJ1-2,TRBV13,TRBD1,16,CASSLGSGTGVSGYTF,TGTGCCAGCAGCTTAGGGTCCGGGACAGGGGTTAGCGGCTACACCTTC
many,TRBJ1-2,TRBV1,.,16,CTSSRDRDRDNYGYTF,TGCACCAGCAGCCGGGACCGGGACAGGGACAACTATGGCTACACCTTC
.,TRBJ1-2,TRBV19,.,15,CASSIVGGLVYGYTF,TGTGCCAGTAGTATCGTTGGAGGCCTCGTCTATGGCTACACCTTC
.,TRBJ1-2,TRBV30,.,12,CAWSPTGFGYTF,TGTGCCTGGAGTCCAACAGGCTTTGGCTACACCTTC
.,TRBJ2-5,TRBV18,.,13,CASSPSREETQYF,TGTGCCAGCTCACCTTCCCGAGAAGAGACCCAGTACTTC
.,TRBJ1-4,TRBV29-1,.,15,CSVRRTTVEDEKLFF,TGCAGCGTGAGACGGACGACGGTGGAGGATGAAAAACTGTTTTTT
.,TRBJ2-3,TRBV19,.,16,CASSPHLRTHTDTQYF,TGTGCCAGTAGTCCCCATCTGAGGACACACACAGATACGCAGTATTTT
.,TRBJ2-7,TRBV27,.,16,CASSFHGHAWSYEQYF,TGTGCCAGCAGTTTCCACGGACATGCCTGGAGCTACGAGCAGTACTTC